Below, 22 T cell receptor beta chains from the same sample are listed, as sequenced in a study of blood T cell repertoires in COVID-19. The protocol was immunoSEQ multiplex PCR, while the TCRdb copy is restricted to in-frame clones and leaves out a portion. The sample lists 150,000 to 200,000 clones; roughly four fifths were seen once. The specimen was peripheral blood. All receptors derive from a human donor in a cohort sampled during active COVID-19.

The chain couples TRBV30 to TRBJ1-5; D remains unclear. Germline V lookup: CDR1 GTSNPN, CDR2 SVGIG (reference sequence). The V gene lost 1 base and the J gene lost 6 bases, with 7 bases spanning the gap. The CDR3 consists of 12 residues. CDR3 residues: CAWSGGGQPQHF. The CDR3 coding sequence is TGTGCCTGGAGTGGGGGAGGTCAGCCCCAGCATTTT.

This chain links TRBV5-6 with TRBJ2-3, with D possibly TRBD2 on 6 matching bases. Trimming removed 1 base from V and 4 bases from J, with 13 bases in between. Germline loops: CDR1 SGHDT, CDR2 YYEEEE. The CDR3 is 15 amino acids. In DNA, the CDR3 is TGTGCCAGCAGCTTGTCTGGGGGGAGGCCAGATACGCAGTATTTT. Protein product: CASSLSGGRPDTQYF.

CDR3 amino acids: CASSEGGTNEKLFF. As DNA, the CDR3 is TGTGCCAGCAGTGAGGGGGGAACTAATGAAAAACTGTTTTTT. The chain links TRBV25-1 to TRBJ1-4, with TRBD1 as a possible D gene (5 bases). The CDR3 loop spans 14 amino acids. Germline CDR1 is MGHDK and CDR2 is SYGVNS. V was clipped by 3 bases and J by 1 base, with 6 bases between them.

This CDR3 reads CASVRQGEAFF. The CDR3 coding sequence is TGTGCCAGCGTGCGTCAGGGAGAAGCTTTCTTT. The chain links TRBV6-5 to TRBJ1-1; D perhaps matches TRBD1 (5 bases). V shed 8 bases and J shed 8 bases, with 12 bases lying between them. Germline lookup yields CDR1 MNHEY and CDR2 SVGAGI. The CDR3 has 11 amino acids.

V is TRBV18 and J is TRBJ2-7, with 7 bases fitting TRBD1. The junction had 4 bases not matched to a gene; V was cut back by 9 bases and J by 2 bases. The length of the CDR3 is 12 residues. Germline loops: CDR1 KGHSH, CDR2 LQKENI. CDR3 loop: CASGTDAYEQYF. The CDR3 bases are TGTGCCAGTGGGACAGACGCCTACGAGCAGTACTTC.

The chain recombines TRBV6-5 with TRBJ1-1; the D is unclear. CDR1 and CDR2 from the germline V gene are MNHEY and SVGAGI. This CDR3 is built from 13 residues. Trimming shortened V by 8 bases and J by 1 base, and 11 bases separated the two germline ends. CDR3 coding DNA: TGTGCCAGCCGCATGGGGAGGAACACTGAAGCTTTCTTT. Protein sequence: CASRMGRNTEAFF.

This clone appeared a single time. The rearrangement uses TRBV30 and TRBJ2-7; D possibly corresponds to TRBD1 (6 bases). V was trimmed by 0 bases and J by 4 bases, leaving 16 bases between them. CDR1 GTSNPN and CDR2 SVGIG come from the germline V gene (reference sequence). The CDR3 has 15 amino acids. The CDR3 region is CAWSVLGTIPYEQYF. The DNA of the CDR3 is TGTGCCTGGAGTGTACTCGGGACAATTCCTTACGAGCAGTACTTC.

This clone was detected only a few times. The J gene is TRBJ1-6, the V gene TRBV18; 9 positions match TRBD1. Germline V gene lookup returns CDR1 KGHSH and CDR2 LQKENI. The CDR3 spans 14 residues. With V trimmed by 3 bases and J by 10 bases, 4 bases remained unmatched. In nucleotides, the CDR3 is TGTGCCAGCTCACCTCTGGACAGGGGATCACCCCTCCACTTT. This codes for CASSPLDRGSPLHF.

The chain uses TRBV29-1 and TRBJ1-1; 8 nucleotides line up with TRBD1. The CDR3 extends over 12 amino acids. V shed 7 bases and J 0 bases; nucleotides not matched to a gene: 1. Per germline, CDR1 SQVTM and CDR2 ANQGSEA. The DNA of the CDR3 is TGCAGCGCGGACAGGGTGAACACTGAAGCTTTCTTT. This gives the protein CSADRVNTEAFF.

The chain has TRBV27 and TRBJ1-5; 9 positions agree with TRBD1. Germline V gene sequence: CDR1 MNHEY, CDR2 SMNVEV (reference sequence). V was pared by 4 bases and J by 4 bases, with 11 bases of the junction left unmatched. CDR3 size: 17 residues. The CDR3 DNA sequence: TGTGCCAGCAGTTCCAGAACCGGGACAGGGTTTAATCAGCCCCAGCATTTT. Amino acids: CASSSRTGTGFNQPQHF.

This chain connects TRBV7-2 to TRBJ2-7; 8 nucleotides align to TRBD1. The trim removed 4 bases at V and 1 base at J, leaving 6 bases unmatched. The CDR3 contains 15 residues. Germline V gene lookup returns CDR1 SGHTA and CDR2 FQGNSA. This CDR3 is CASSWTGTGSYEQYF. DNA of the CDR3: TGTGCCAGCAGCTGGACCGGGACAGGATCCTACGAGCAGTACTTC. The full variable domain, completed using reference TRBV7-2 and TRBJ2-7, is GAGVSQSPSNKVTEKGKDVELRCDPISGHTALYWYRQSLGQGLEFLIYFQGNSAPDKSGLPSDRFSAERTGGSVSTLTIQRTQQEDSAVYLCASSWTGTGSYEQYFGPGTRLTVT.

On this clone: Different DNA sequences within this sample yield the same CDR3. The J gene is TRBJ1-2, the V gene TRBV11-2; 8 nucleotides line up with TRBD1. The CDR3 loop spans 15 amino acids. CDR1 is SGHAT, CDR2 FQNNGV, per germline. Germline trimming cut 5 bases from V and 4 bases from J; bases unmatched to any gene: 9. The CDR3 nucleotides are TGTGCCAGCAGCGCGGTTGACAGGGGTAGCTATGGCTACACCTTC. Amino acid sequence: CASSAVDRGSYGYTF.

The chain employs TRBV19 and TRBJ2-2, with D tentatively TRBD1 (5 bases). Trimming cost V 2 bases and J 0 bases, with 10 bases left between them. Germline CDR1 reads LNHDA; CDR2 reads SQIVND (reference sequence). CDR3 length: 16 residues. The CDR3 nucleotides are TGTGCCAGTAGTATAACTCAGACAGCGAACACCGGGGAGCTGTTTTTT. It yields the protein CASSITQTANTGELFF.

CDR3 coding DNA: TGTGCCAGCAGCGGACAGGGTTCGCAGACCCAGTACTTC. Its translation: CASSGQGSQTQYF. This chain connects TRBV7-2 to TRBJ2-5, with TRBD1 matching 8 bases. The CDR3 runs 13 residues. Germline V gives CDR1 SGHTA, CDR2 FQGNSA. The V gene end was trimmed by 5 bases and the J gene end by 6 bases; junction bases not matched to a gene: 5. The full variable domain, its missing parts supplied by reference TRBV7-2 and TRBJ2-5, is GAGVSQSPSNKVTEKGKDVELRCDPISGHTALYWYRQSLGQGLEFLIYFQGNSAPDKSGLPSDRFSAERTGGSVSTLTIQRTQQEDSAVYLCASSGQGSQTQYFGPGTRLLVL.

This clone was detected a few times. The chain carries TRBV24-1 and TRBJ2-7; D might be TRBD2 (6 bases). The length of the CDR3 is 17 residues. The V gene's germline CDR1 is KGHDR and CDR2 SFDVKD. V was clipped by 1 base and J by 0 bases, with 15 bases between them. CDR3 loop: CATSDLSGGNSSYEQYF. The DNA of the CDR3 is TGTGCCACCAGTGATTTAAGTGGGGGGAATAGCTCCTACGAGCAGTACTTC.

The chain recombines TRBV11-2 with TRBJ2-1; no reliable D call. This CDR3 has 15 residues. Per germline, CDR1 SGHAT and CDR2 FQNNGV. The V and J ends lost 2 bases and 9 bases respectively, with 17 bases between them. The CDR3 region is CASSLLQRSILEQFF. The CDR3 DNA follows: TGTGCCAGCAGCTTACTCCAGCGCAGCATTCTTGAGCAGTTCTTC.

The chain couples TRBV7-9 to TRBJ2-1, with TRBD2 identical over 11 bases. This CDR3 contains 15 residues. CDR1 is SEHNR, CDR2 FQNEAQ, per germline (reference sequence). Trimming cost V 5 bases and J 7 bases; bases outside gene matches: 7. CDR3 sequence (DNA): TGTGCCAGCAGCATCTCGGGACTAGCGGAAAATGAGCAGTTCTTC. This sequence encodes CASSISGLAENEQFF.

The table lists this clone with many counts. The CDR3 loop reads CASSAGNSYEQYF. The CDR3 DNA sequence: TGTGCCAGCAGCGCCGGGAACTCCTACGAGCAGTACTTC. The chain employs TRBV9 and TRBJ2-7; a possible D gene is TRBD2 (5 bases). The CDR3 contains 13 residues. The germline gives CDR1 SGDLS, CDR2 YYNGEE. V was pared by 3 bases and J by 0 bases, with 7 bases between.

V usage is TRBV3-1 (or the pseudogene TRBV3-2) and J usage is TRBJ2-7; D might be TRBD2 (5 bases). V was trimmed by 1 base and J by 5 bases, leaving 9 bases between them. The CDR3 is 13 residues long. CDR1 is LGHDT, CDR2 YNNKEL, per germline (reference sequence). CDR3 protein: CASSQVPGNEQYF. The CDR3, as DNA: TGTGCCAGCAGCCAAGTACCCGGGAACGAGCAGTACTTC.

This clone was counted only a few times. The gene calls are TRBV27 and TRBJ2-7; 9 bases fit TRBD2. This CDR3 spans 13 amino acids. V dropped 6 bases and J dropped 1; count of bases not matched to a gene: 1. Germline assignment: CDR1 MNHEY and CDR2 SMNVEV (reference sequence). The chain's CDR3 is CASRLAGSYEQYF. In DNA, the CDR3 is TGTGCCAGCAGGCTAGCGGGGTCCTACGAGCAGTACTTC.

This chain joins TRBV7-2 and TRBJ1-1, with TRBD1 matching over 8 bases. The V and J ends lost 5 bases and 4 bases, in that order; junction bases with no gene match: 6. The germline V gene has CDR1 SGHTA and CDR2 FQGNSA. The CDR3 extends over 14 amino acids. CDR3 sequence reads: CASSAGQGVTEAFF. The CDR3 nucleotides read TGTGCCAGCAGCGCCGGACAGGGAGTCACTGAAGCTTTCTTT.

The chain links TRBV5-6 to TRBJ1-3; 7 nucleotides align to TRBD1. The CDR3 sequence is 15 residues long. Germline assignment: CDR1 SGHDT and CDR2 YYEEEE. V gave up 2 bases and J gave up 0 bases; unmatched junction bases: 2. In DNA form, the CDR3 reads TGTGCCAGCAGCTTAGGGGACAGCTCTGGAAACACCATATATTTT. As protein: CASSLGDSSGNTIYF.